Listed here is a single T cell receptor beta chain. Its antigen is unidentified. Amplification used 60 Vbeta primers and 13 Jbeta primers. Repertoires were generated with immunoSEQ multiplex PCR, while TCRdb's copy carries only in-frame clones and drops some. The sample contains around 120,000 clones, 80% of which appear only once. This entry belongs to a study of cytomegalovirus exposure and HLA in healthy donors. The overall study: Of all 400 or so donors who were genotyped, roughly 81% belonged to the Caucasian-associated ancestry cluster.

Study results and limitations: Follow-up analysis found HLA locus-dependent TCR association rates, highest for DRB1 and lowest for HLA-C. Clonal expansion was found to be greater in HLA-associated TCR beta chains than in equally common others in a later analysis. The study assumed roughly uniform donor sequencing depth for presence/absence analyses.

This CDR3 is built from 13 residues. Trimming removed 2 bases from V and 4 bases from J, with 9 bases in between. CDR1 and CDR2 from the germline V gene are GTSNPN and SVGIG (reference sequence). The chain recombines TRBV30 with TRBJ1-5; D might be TRBD1 (6 bases). The sample consisted of PBMCs. The sequence was obtained from a female donor in good health and CMV-seropositive. Here the CDR3 reads CAWSSTGNQPQHF. In DNA, the CDR3 is TGTGCCTGGAGTAGTACAGGGAATCAGCCCCAGCATTTT.